This TCR beta chain originates from a study of blood T cells in healthy people across ages. Russia was home to the donors, healthy Caucasian individuals aged about 6 to 90. Total RNA extraction produced at least 5 micrograms (per sample) for the study. Study results and limitations: Strong correlation linked observed beta diversity and percent naive T cells.

Remarks on this clonotype: Its target is unknown.

Next came a second PCR, run for roughly 7 to 12 cycles, which used a sample-barcoded 5' primer along with a J-beta primer mix. TCRdb ran MiXCR on the 5' RACE reads and lists one entry per CDR3 protein. The sample has some 710,000 distinct CDR3 sequences; about 20% are singletons. There are 16 residues in the CDR3. Germline V gene data show CDR1 as SSHAT and CDR2 as FNYEAQ (reference sequence). The V segment lost 1 base and the J segment 2 bases; nucleotides outside the gene matches: 4. The source of this sequence is a man in his sixties or seventies in good health. The chain uses TRBV7-7 and TRBJ2-3; 9 nucleotides line up with TRBD2. Sequencing was carried out using blood. The CDR3 protein is CASSLVLAGLTDTQYF. The CDR3 DNA follows: TGTGCCAGCAGCTTAGTTCTAGCGGGGCTCACAGATACGCAGTATTTT.